A single sample gave rise to the 26 T cell receptor beta chains below, sequenced in a study of blood T cell repertoires in COVID-19 (dated by TCRdb to the early 2020s). Library creation used the immunoSEQ multiplex PCR assay. This immuneACCESS table, as held by TCRdb, lists in-frame sequences with V and J called but not all clones. Of the missing ones, under half trace to an unresolved V gene in checked studies; the others have no known cause. Across this sample there are some 270,000 clones, with 80% to 90% seen only once. In total, the top ten clones hold about 4% of the sample. The sample comprised PBMCs or T cells enriched from blood (not recorded which). The receptors were gathered from a woman under 40 with acute COVID-19.

CDR3 region: CASSPILAGTNTGELFF. Written as DNA, the CDR3 is TGTGCCAGCAGCCCAATCCTAGCGGGAACGAACACCGGGGAGCTGTTTTTT. The chain recombines TRBV7-7 with TRBJ2-2; TRBD2 agrees at 9 bases. CDR1 and CDR2 (germline): SSHAT, FNYEAQ (reference sequence). This CDR3 is 17 amino acids long. Trimming at V came to 5 bases and at J to 0 bases, leaving 7 bases not matched to a gene.

The rearrangement uses TRBV25-1 and TRBJ2-7; weak D call: TRBD1 (6 bases). Per germline, CDR1 MGHDK and CDR2 SYGVNS. V was shortened by 1 base and J by 2 bases, with 6 bases between the two germline ends. The CDR3 spans 13 residues. The DNA for the CDR3 is TGTGCCAGCAGTGAATGGGACACCTACGAGCAGTACTTC. This gives the protein CASSEWDTYEQYF.

The rearrangement links TRBV5-1 to TRBJ2-7, with D possibly TRBD1 on 5 matching bases. CDR1 is SGHRS, CDR2 YFSETQ, per germline. The CDR3 runs 14 residues. The V end lost 0 bases, the J end lost 3 bases, and 10 bases lay between the germline ends. The CDR3 DNA follows: TGCGCCAGCAGCTTGGGACAGAACTTCTACGAGCAGTACTTC. Its protein is CASSLGQNFYEQYF.

This clone was seen a single time. The chain joins TRBV6-5 to TRBJ1-4; the match to TRBD1 covers 7 bases. V gave up 10 bases and J gave up 4 bases; unmatched junction bases: 6. Germline V CDR1 and CDR2: MNHEY, SVGAGI. CDR3 length equals 13 residues. CDR3 nucleotide sequence: TGTGCCACGCGGACAGGAGATAATGAAAAACTGTTTTTT. It encodes CATRTGDNEKLFF.

V gene TRBV7-2 combines with J gene TRBJ2-2, with TRBD2 matching over 11 bases. Germline assignment: CDR1 SGHTA and CDR2 FQGNSA. V was pared by 5 bases and J by 4 bases, with 3 bases of the junction left unmatched. The CDR3 is 15 amino acids. For the CDR3, the DNA is TGTGCCAGCAGCCCCGGGACTAGCGGCACCGGGGAGCTGTTTTTT. Protein sequence: CASSPGTSGTGELFF.

V gene TRBV2 combines with J gene TRBJ2-5, with D tentatively TRBD2 (7 bases). The CDR3 loop spans 15 amino acids. V was cut by 0 bases and J by 5 bases, with 13 bases left in between. Germline CDR1 SNHLY, CDR2 FYNNEI. In DNA, the CDR3 is TGTGCCAGCAGTGAAGCGCTCGGGGGGCTGGAGACCCAGTACTTC. This encodes CASSEALGGLETQYF.

V usage is TRBV5-1 and J usage is TRBJ2-2, with 7 bases that match TRBD2. The CDR3 has 15 residues. V shed 5 bases, J shed 4 bases, and the junction held 8 bases outside the gene matches. Germline-derived CDR1 and CDR2 are SGHRS and YFSETQ. CDR3 residues: CASRGGTEITGELFF. DNA of the CDR3: TGCGCCAGCAGGGGAGGGACGGAAATCACCGGGGAGCTGTTTTTT.

The J gene is TRBJ2-7, the V gene TRBV6-6; D may be TRBD1 (5 bases). Germline CDR1 reads MNHNY; CDR2 reads SVGAGI (reference sequence). The CDR3 is made up of 15 amino acids. The V gene lost 7 bases and the J gene lost 1 base, with 17 bases spanning the gap. For the CDR3, the DNA is TGTGCCAGCACCTTAGGGGCCGGGTGGTCCTACGAGCAGTACTTC. Residues: CASTLGAGWSYEQYF.

V is TRBV9 and J is TRBJ1-2, with 9 bases lining up with TRBD1. The CDR3 length is 13 residues. Losses at the gene ends were 4 bases for V and 8 bases for J; bases not matched to a gene: 6. Germline V CDR1 and CDR2: SGDLS, YYNGEE. CDR3 nucleotides: TGTGCCAGCAGCTTCGGGACAGGGCGCGGCTACACCTTC. As protein: CASSFGTGRGYTF.

This clone occurred once. The chain has TRBV19 and TRBJ1-4; the match to TRBD1 covers 7 bases. Germline CDR1 LNHDA, CDR2 SQIVND (reference sequence). This CDR3 region has 14 residues. The trim removed 5 bases at V and 4 bases at J, leaving 4 bases unmatched. CDR3 DNA sequence: TGTGCCAGTAGTCCGGGACAGAATAATGAAAAACTGTTTTTT. Translating it yields CASSPGQNNEKLFF. The whole variable domain, remainder taken from reference TRBV19 and TRBJ1-4, is DGGITQSPKYLFRKEGQNVTLSCEQNLNHDAMYWYRQDPGQGLRLIYYSQIVNDFQKGDIAEGYSVSREKKESFPLTVTSAQKNPTAFYLCASSPGQNNEKLFFGSGTQLSVL.

The J gene is TRBJ2-7, the V gene TRBV4-1; 8 nucleotides match TRBD2. Germline V lookup: CDR1 MGHRA, CDR2 YSYEKL. This CDR3 region has 16 residues. The trim removed 0 bases at V and 1 base at J, leaving 5 bases unmatched. The CDR3 bases are TGCGCCAGCAGCCAAGACGCCAGCGGGGGTTCCTACGAGCAGTACTTC. Its translation: CASSQDASGGSYEQYF.

The chain has TRBV10-1 and TRBJ2-3; TRBD2 matches at 9 bases. The CDR3 consists of 15 residues. The germline CDR1 and CDR2 sequences are WNHNN and SYGVQD (reference sequence). J was trimmed by 3 bases and V by 8 bases; bases with no gene match: 9. The CDR3 region has the DNA TGCGCCAGCGAGTTAGCGGGAGTAGGGACAGATACGCAGTATTTT. Translation: CASELAGVGTDTQYF.

This rearrangement joins TRBV9 to TRBJ1-6; possibly TRBD1 for D (6 bases). This CDR3 comprises 15 residues. V was trimmed by 0 bases and J by 8 bases, leaving 12 bases between them. Germline V gives CDR1 SGDLS, CDR2 YYNGEE. The DNA of the CDR3 is TGTGCCAGCAGCGTAGAGGTCCAGGGGTATTCACCCCTCCACTTT. Translation gives CASSVEVQGYSPLHF.

This chain links TRBV7-2 with TRBJ2-6; 8 bases map to TRBD2. Germline V gene data show CDR1 as SGHTA and CDR2 as FQGNSA. CDR3 length equals 19 residues. Trimming removed 1 base from V and 2 bases from J; junction bases left unmatched: 10. CDR3 sequence: CASSLVVLVAGTGANVLTF. For the CDR3, the DNA is TGTGCCAGCAGCTTAGTGGTATTGGTAGCGGGAACTGGGGCCAACGTCCTGACTTTC.

This chain connects TRBV6-2 or TRBV6-3 to TRBJ2-7, with TRBD2 matching over 13 bases. CDR3 size: 19 residues. CDR1 and CDR2 from the germline V gene are MNHEY and SVGEGT. The trim removed 0 bases at V and 1 base at J, leaving 9 bases unmatched. This chain's CDR3 is CASSYSARTSGSPSYEQYF. CDR3 coding DNA: TGTGCCAGCAGTTACTCTGCTCGGACTAGCGGGAGCCCTTCCTACGAGCAGTACTTC.

The chain joins TRBV28 to TRBJ1-5; 10 bases agree with TRBD1. Unmatched junction bases numbered 9, after V lost 7 bases and J lost 3 bases. The CDR3 spans 16 residues. Germline assignment: CDR1 MDHEN and CDR2 SYDVKM. CDR3 amino acids: CASIRQGAPPNQPQHF. The DNA for the CDR3 is TGTGCCAGCATAAGACAGGGGGCCCCCCCCAATCAGCCCCAGCATTTT.

The gene calls are TRBV4-1 and TRBJ2-7, with TRBD2 matching over 8 bases. V lost 0 bases, J lost 1 base, and 8 bases stayed unmatched. Germline CDR1 MGHRA, CDR2 YSYEKL. This CDR3 has 17 residues. CDR3 amino acids: CASSQDLLAERSYEQYF. CDR3 coding DNA: TGCGCCAGCAGCCAAGATCTACTAGCGGAGCGGTCCTACGAGCAGTACTTC.

The chain is built from TRBV28 and TRBJ1-4; D remains unclear. CDR3 length: 13 residues. Trimming stripped 7 bases from V and 1 base from J, with 7 bases between. Germline V gene lookup returns CDR1 MDHEN and CDR2 SYDVKM. This CDR3 is CASKEGTNEKLFF. The CDR3 bases are TGTGCCAGCAAGGAGGGAACTAATGAAAAACTGTTTTTT.

This clone showed up just once. J is TRBJ2-7 and V is TRBV7-9; tentative D call: TRBD1 (6 bases). Trimming removed 5 bases at V and 0 bases at J, with 14 bases between. Germline loops: CDR1 SEHNR, CDR2 FQNEAQ (reference sequence). The CDR3 covers 15 residues. The CDR3 reads CASSPPQDSSYEQYF. The CDR3 coding sequence is TGTGCCAGCAGCCCCCCCCAGGACAGCTCCTACGAGCAGTACTTC.

This clone was seen more than once but under ten times. The chain combines TRBV7-9 with TRBJ2-1; no clear D. The CDR3 extends over 14 amino acids. V lost 5 bases to trimming and J lost 9 bases, with 17 bases between them. Germline V lookup: CDR1 SEHNR, CDR2 FQNEAQ (reference sequence). The CDR3, as DNA: TGTGCCAGCAGCCCGGCGGTCCTGAGGAGTGAGCAGTTCTTC. Translating it yields CASSPAVLRSEQFF. The full variable domain, with the rest looked up from reference TRBV7-9 and TRBJ2-1, is DTGVSQNPRHKITKRGQNVTFRCDPISEHNRLYWYRQTLGQGPEFLTYFQNEAQLEKSRLLSDRFSAERPKGSFSTLEIQRTEQGDSAMYLCASSPAVLRSEQFFGPGTRLTVL.

The V and J genes are TRBV5-6 and TRBJ1-2, with D perhaps matching TRBD1 (6 bases). This CDR3 is built from 15 residues. The V gene's germline CDR1 is SGHDT and CDR2 YYEEEE. Trimming shortened V by 3 bases and J by 0 bases, and 12 bases separated the two germline ends. This CDR3 reads CASSSKTGSNYGYTF. The CDR3 DNA reads as TGTGCCAGCAGCTCAAAAACAGGGTCTAACTATGGCTACACCTTC.

V and J are TRBV6-1 and TRBJ1-4, with a weak D call TRBD1 (6 bases). The ends were cut back, 2 bases at V and 8 bases at J, with 15 bases in the middle. The CDR3 consists of 15 residues. The germline gives CDR1 MNHNS, CDR2 SASEGT. This CDR3 is CASSEIQGLAEKLFF. As DNA, the CDR3 is TGTGCCAGCAGTGAAATACAGGGCTTAGCAGAAAAACTGTTTTTT.

This chain joins TRBV6-5 and TRBJ1-1; D might be TRBD1 (5 bases). Germline V gene sequence: CDR1 MNHEY, CDR2 SVGAGI. The CDR3 is 15 amino acids. V was shortened by 6 bases and J by 4 bases, with 18 bases between the two germline ends. CDR3 sequence (DNA): TGTGCCAGCAGCCCCCTAAGGGTGGGGGGCACTGAAGCTTTCTTT. Translating gives CASSPLRVGGTEAFF.

V is TRBV3-1 (or the pseudogene TRBV3-2) and J is TRBJ1-4; D is ambiguous. This CDR3 comprises 16 residues. Trimming took 0 bases from V and 4 from J, leaving 12 bases between them. From germline, CDR1 is LGHDT and CDR2 YNNKEL (reference sequence). The CDR3 DNA sequence: TGTGCCAGCAGCCAAGATCCGGGTCGGAATAATGAAAAACTGTTTTTT. Encoded protein: CASSQDPGRNNEKLFF.

The chain recombines TRBV5-6 with TRBJ2-7; 11 bases map to TRBD2. This CDR3 contains 14 residues. The V gene end was trimmed by 4 bases and the J gene end by 6 bases; junction bases not matched to a gene: 6. Germline assignment: CDR1 SGHDT and CDR2 YYEEEE. The CDR3 nucleotides are TGTGCCAGCAGCCCGACTAGCGGGATTGGCGAGCAGTACTTC. As protein: CASSPTSGIGEQYF. Using reference TRBV5-6 and TRBJ2-7 for the parts outside the CDR3, the full variable domain is DAGVTQSPTHLIKTRGQQVTLRCSPKSGHDTVSWYQQALGQGPQFIFQYYEEEERQRGNFPDRFSGHQFPNYSSELNVNALLLGDSALYLCASSPTSGIGEQYFGPGTRLTVT.

The chain joins TRBV6-4 to TRBJ1-1, with a possible D match to TRBD1 (6 bases). The V and J ends lost 5 bases and 3 bases respectively, with 13 bases between them. CDR1 is MRHNA and CDR2 is SNTAGT in the germline V gene. The CDR3 is 14 residues long. The CDR3 is CASSHRVWDTEAFF. The CDR3, as DNA: TGTGCCAGCAGTCACAGGGTCTGGGACACTGAAGCTTTCTTT.